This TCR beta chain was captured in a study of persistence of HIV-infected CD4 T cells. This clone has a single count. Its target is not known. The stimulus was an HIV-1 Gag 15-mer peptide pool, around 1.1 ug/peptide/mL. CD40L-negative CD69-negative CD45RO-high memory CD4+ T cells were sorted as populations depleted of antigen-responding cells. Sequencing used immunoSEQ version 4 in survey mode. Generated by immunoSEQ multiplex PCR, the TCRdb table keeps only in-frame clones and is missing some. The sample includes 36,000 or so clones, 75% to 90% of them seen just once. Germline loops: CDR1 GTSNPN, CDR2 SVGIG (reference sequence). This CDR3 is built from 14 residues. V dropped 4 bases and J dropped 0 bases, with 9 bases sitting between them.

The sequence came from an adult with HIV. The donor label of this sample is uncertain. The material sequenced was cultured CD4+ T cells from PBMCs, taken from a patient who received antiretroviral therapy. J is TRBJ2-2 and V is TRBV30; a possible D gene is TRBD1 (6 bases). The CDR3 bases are TGTGCCTGGACCGGGACACCGAACACCGGGGAGCTGTTTTTT. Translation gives CAWTGTPNTGELFF.